The 14 T cell receptor beta chains below were found in one sample sequenced in a study of CD4+ T cells in melanoma. Produced via immunoSEQ multiplex PCR; TCRdb's table is partial and in-frame only. The sample gives some 110,000 clones, 92% of which show up once; about 3.3% is in the top ten. Sequenced sample: peripheral blood. All receptors come from a human donor with melanoma.

The chain recombines TRBV4-1 with TRBJ1-1; tentatively, D is TRBD1 (6 bases). Germline V gives CDR1 MGHRA, CDR2 YSYEKL. V was clipped by 0 bases and J by 3 bases, with 11 bases between them. This CDR3 has 15 residues. CDR3 nucleotides: TGCGCCAGCAGCCAAGATGGGGGGCCGGACACTGAAGCTTTCTTT. It translates to CASSQDGGPDTEAFF.

This chain uses TRBV6-5 with TRBJ1-1; possibly TRBD1 for D (6 bases). Germline V gene sequence: CDR1 MNHEY, CDR2 SVGAGI. V lost 9 bases and J lost 2, with 10 bases in between. The CDR3 is made up of 12 amino acids. In DNA, the CDR3 is TGTGCCAGTGGACAGTTTAACACTGAAGCTTTCTTT. It encodes CASGQFNTEAFF.

This clone came up once. The chain has TRBV7-8 and TRBJ2-2; D call uncertain. This CDR3 is 11 amino acids long. Germline V lookup: CDR1 SGHVS, CDR2 FQNEAQ. The V gene lost 2 bases and the J gene lost 7 bases, with 2 bases spanning the gap. Written as DNA, the CDR3 is TGTGCCAGCAGCTTAAGCGGGGAGCTGTTTTTT. Residues: CASSLSGELFF.

The chain recombines TRBV2 with TRBJ1-1; maybe TRBD1 (6 bases). V was clipped by 6 bases and J by 4 bases, with 15 bases between them. CDR1 SNHLY and CDR2 FYNNEI come from the germline V gene. The CDR3 is 14 residues long. CDR3: CASRLTRGVTEAFF. The CDR3 bases are TGTGCCAGCAGACTTACCAGGGGTGTCACTGAAGCTTTCTTT.

The chain has TRBV28 and TRBJ1-2; no firm D call. The V end was cut by 5 bases, the J end by 8 bases, with 24 bases between. The CDR3 is made up of 16 amino acids. CDR1 is MDHEN, CDR2 SYDVKM, per germline. CDR3 loop: CASSIIPEAERVGYTF. The CDR3 DNA is TGTGCCAGCAGTATCATTCCGGAGGCAGAAAGAGTAGGCTACACCTTC.

This chain joins TRBV4-1 and TRBJ2-7; 7 positions match TRBD1. The CDR3 runs to 15 residues. Looked up from germline, CDR1 is MGHRA and CDR2 is YSYEKL. Unmatched junction bases numbered 13, after V lost 6 bases and J lost 5 bases. The DNA of the CDR3 is TGCGCCAGCAGTCTTAGGACAGGAGACCCTAACGAGCAGTACTTC. Translated: CASSLRTGDPNEQYF.

V gene TRBV2 combines with J gene TRBJ1-2; possibly TRBD1 for D (5 bases). The germline CDR1 and CDR2 sequences are SNHLY and FYNNEI. Between the trimmed V and J ends, which lost 2 bases and 5 bases, there was a span of 9 bases. The CDR3 runs 13 residues. This CDR3 reads CASSERGAYGYTF. CDR3 sequence (DNA): TGTGCCAGCAGTGAAAGGGGAGCGTATGGCTACACCTTC. Variable domain in full (rest from reference TRBV2 and TRBJ1-2): EPEVTQTPSHQVTQMGQEVILRCVPISNHLYFYWYRQILGQKVEFLVSFYNNEISEKSEIFDDQFSVERPDGSNFTLKIRSTKLEDSAMYFCASSERGAYGYTFGSGTRLTVV.

The rearrangement uses TRBV7-2 and TRBJ1-1; possible D gene TRBD1, 6 bases. The CDR3 spans 18 residues. Trimming shortened V by 2 bases and J by 1 base, and 20 bases separated the two germline ends. Germline V lookup: CDR1 SGHTA, CDR2 FQGNSA. DNA of the CDR3: TGTGCCAGCAGCTTATTCGGGGGCAAGGGGTTGACGAACACTGAAGCTTTCTTT. This translates into CASSLFGGKGLTNTEAFF.

V usage is TRBV7-8 and J usage is TRBJ2-1, with TRBD2 matching over 9 bases. The V gene end was trimmed by 5 bases and the J gene end by 13 bases; junction bases not matched to a gene: 15. The CDR3 is 15 amino acids. CDR1 and CDR2 (germline): SGHVS, FQNEAQ. DNA of the CDR3: TGTGCCAGCAGCCCCCAGGGTGCCGGGACTAGCTTTCAGTTCTTC. This sequence encodes CASSPQGAGTSFQFF.

V is TRBV7-3 and J is TRBJ2-5; D gene ambiguous. Per germline, CDR1 SGHTA and CDR2 FQGTGA. The CDR3 loop spans 13 amino acids. With 1 base removed from V and 7 bases from J, the gap between germline ends came to 10 bases. The CDR3 protein is CASSLMGYGTQYF. As DNA, the CDR3 is TGTGCCAGCAGCTTAATGGGATATGGGACCCAGTACTTC.

The V call is TRBV18, the J call TRBJ1-4; TRBD1 matches 9 bases. CDR1 is KGHSH, CDR2 LQKENI, per germline. The CDR3 sequence is 14 residues long. V lost 5 bases to trimming and J lost 7 bases; unmatched junction nucleotides: 5. The CDR3 nucleotides are TGTGCCAGCTCATCGGAGGACAGGGGTGAAAAACTGTTTTTT. Translation gives CASSSEDRGEKLFF.

The rearrangement joins TRBV19 to TRBJ1-3; D unclear. The CDR3 sequence is 13 residues long. Germline-derived CDR1 and CDR2 are LNHDA and SQIVND (reference sequence). Between the trimmed V and J ends, which lost 6 bases and 0 bases, there was a span of 6 bases. The CDR3 region has the DNA TGTGCCAGTAGGCGATACTCTGGAAACACCATATATTTT. Translating it yields CASRRYSGNTIYF.

The gene calls are TRBV7-3 and TRBJ2-2, with no clear D. The CDR3 consists of 14 residues. Trimming removed 4 bases at V and 6 bases at J, with 12 bases between. CDR1 and CDR2 (germline): SGHTA, FQGTGA. CDR3 in DNA: TGTGCCAGCAGCTCCTTTTTTGGCGCCGGGGAGCTGTTTTTT. Its protein product is CASSSFFGAGELFF. Full variable domain (missing parts from reference TRBV7-3 and TRBJ2-2): GAGVSQTPSNKVTEKGKYVELRCDPISGHTALYWYRQSLGQGPEFLIYFQGTGAADDSGLPNDRFFAVRPEGSVSTLKIQRTERGDSAVYLCASSSFFGAGELFFGEGSRLTVL.

The genes are TRBV5-4 and TRBJ2-7; D possibly uses TRBD1 or TRBD2 (5 bases each). Trimming removed 0 bases from V and 0 bases from J, with 7 bases in between. Germline V gene sequence: CDR1 SGHNT, CDR2 YYREEE (reference sequence). The CDR3 is made up of 14 amino acids. The CDR3 nucleotides are TGTGCCAGCAGCTTGGGGGACCGCTCCTACGAGCAGTACTTC. Its translation: CASSLGDRSYEQYF. Full variable domain (missing parts from reference TRBV5-4 and TRBJ2-7): ETGVTQSPTHLIKTRGQQVTLRCSSQSGHNTVSWYQQALGQGPQFIFQYYREEENGRGNFPPRFSGLQFPNYSSELNVNALELDDSALYLCASSLGDRSYEQYFGPGTRLTVT.